This T cell receptor beta chain was profiled in a study of shared clonotypes between healthy human individuals. At the level of the study: CD4 naive and CD4 memory each took three plates per donor, while CD8 naive took two and CD8 memory one.

CDR3 length equals 13 residues. CDR1 is SQVTM, CDR2 ANQGSEA, per germline. The germline V and J ends were trimmed by 4 bases and 4 bases, with 13 bases remaining between them. Method: immunoSEQ multiplex PCR; TCRdb's copy keeps in-frame clones and lacks some. The table includes about 2.4 million clones, 93% detected once. This chain connects TRBV29-1 to TRBJ2-5; the D gene could be TRBD1 or TRBD2 (6 bases each). Sequencing input: naive CD4+ T cells from PBMCs. Subset meaning: CD45RA+ positively selected. The sequence was collected from a young man in good health. Some clones in this sample may be carry-over from other donors' samples. The CDR3 loop reads CSVAGADRETQYF. DNA of the CDR3: TGCAGCGTTGCGGGGGCAGATAGAGAGACCCAGTACTTC.